This is a list of T cell receptor beta chains from one sample in a study of T-cell memory formation after mild COVID-19. TCRdb re-derived calls from the 5' RACE reads in MiXCR, one entry per CDR3 protein. This sample has under 550,000 distinct CDR3 sequences; about 20% occur once, and the top ten carry about 12%. What was sequenced was PBMCs or a T cell subset sorted from them (not recorded which). These receptors all stem from an adult woman who had mild COVID-19 (a few samples of this study predate the infection). Cell type and time point are not known. CDR3s include the opening cysteine and the closing phenylalanine or tryptophan. The order of the fields is J gene, clone size, D gene, V gene, CDR3 DNA, CDR3 protein. The D gene is left open where the match is weak. The size field is filled for only some rows; it gives once, few, many or a size class.

j_call: TRBJ2-5
clone_size: few
d_call: .
v_call: TRBV5-1
cdr3_nt: TGCGCCAGCAGCCAGGGTAGAGGTAAAGAGACCCAGTACTTC
cdr3_aa: CASSQGRGKETQYF

j_call: TRBJ2-3
clone_size: few
d_call: .
v_call: TRBV6-1
cdr3_nt: TGTGCCAGCAGTGAGAGGGGAGCGGCTTCACCAGATACGCAGTATTTT
cdr3_aa: CASSERGAASPDTQYF

j_call: TRBJ2-1
clone_size: .
d_call: .
v_call: TRBV20-1
cdr3_nt: TGCAGTGCTAGTCCGGGACCCGGCGGGTGGCAGTTCTTC
cdr3_aa: CSASPGPGGWQFF

j_call: TRBJ2-3
clone_size: few
d_call: .
v_call: TRBV24-1
cdr3_nt: TGTGCCACCAGTGATGACCCCGACGGTACGCAGTATTTT
cdr3_aa: CATSDDPDGTQYF

j_call: TRBJ2-2
clone_size: .
d_call: TRBD2
v_call: TRBV5-1
cdr3_nt: TGCGCCAGCAGCATTACCTCGGGACTAGGGGAGCTGTTTTTT
cdr3_aa: CASSITSGLGELFF

j_call: TRBJ1-1
clone_size: .
d_call: .
v_call: TRBV5-1
cdr3_nt: TGCGCCAGCAGCTTGTGGGAGGTTACGGGGACTGAAGCTTTCTTT
cdr3_aa: CASSLWEVTGTEAFF

j_call: TRBJ2-7
clone_size: few
d_call: .
v_call: TRBV4-1
cdr3_nt: TGCGCCAGCAGCCAAGATCTGGGGCACGAGCAGTACTTC
cdr3_aa: CASSQDLGHEQYF

j_call: TRBJ1-4
clone_size: few
d_call: TRBD1
v_call: TRBV7-2
cdr3_nt: TGTGCCAGCAGCCTCCGGGACAGGGGATTGAGTGAAAAACTGTTTTTT
cdr3_aa: CASSLRDRGLSEKLFF

j_call: TRBJ1-1
clone_size: few
d_call: .
v_call: TRBV27
cdr3_nt: TGTGCCAGCAGTTTAGCGGGACTCCCAGGGCTAGGCACTGAAGCTTTCTTT
cdr3_aa: CASSLAGLPGLGTEAFF

j_call: TRBJ1-5
clone_size: few
d_call: .
v_call: TRBV9
cdr3_nt: TGTGCCAGCAGCGTAGACGCAGGGAATCAGCCCCAGCATTTT
cdr3_aa: CASSVDAGNQPQHF

j_call: TRBJ2-7
clone_size: many
d_call: .
v_call: TRBV24-1
cdr3_nt: TGTGCCACCAGTGATGGGGACGGGAGCTCCTACGAGCAGTACTTC
cdr3_aa: CATSDGDGSSYEQYF

j_call: TRBJ1-1
clone_size: .
d_call: .
v_call: TRBV7-6
cdr3_nt: TGTGCCAGCAGCTCCGGACGGATGAACACTGAAGTTTTCTTT
cdr3_aa: CASSSGRMNTEVFF

j_call: TRBJ1-4
clone_size: many
d_call: TRBD1
v_call: TRBV5-1
cdr3_nt: TGCGCCAGCAGTTTGATACCCCGGGGCACAGGGGGCTCTAATGAAAAACTGTTTTTT
cdr3_aa: CASSLIPRGTGGSNEKLFF

j_call: TRBJ2-1
clone_size: few
d_call: TRBD2
v_call: TRBV5-1
cdr3_nt: TGCGCCAGCGGGACTAGCGGGGGCAACAATGAGCAGTTCTTC
cdr3_aa: CASGTSGGNNEQFF

j_call: TRBJ2-5
clone_size: .
d_call: TRBD1
v_call: TRBV4-1
cdr3_nt: TGCGCCAGCAGCCAAGGGGGCCTGGGACAGCAAGAGACCCAGTACTTC
cdr3_aa: CASSQGGLGQQETQYF

j_call: TRBJ2-1
clone_size: few
d_call: .
v_call: TRBV7-2
cdr3_nt: TGTGCCAGCAGCCCAAGCTGGCTAAATTACAATGAGCAGTTCTTC
cdr3_aa: CASSPSWLNYNEQFF

j_call: TRBJ1-6
clone_size: .
d_call: .
v_call: TRBV7-2
cdr3_nt: TGTGCCAGCAGCTTAGACAGCACCTATAATTCACCCCTCCACTTT
cdr3_aa: CASSLDSTYNSPLHF

j_call: TRBJ2-5
clone_size: few
d_call: .
v_call: TRBV7-3
cdr3_nt: TGTGCCAGCAGCTTAAGCGCGGGTGGTGGGCAAGAGACCCAGTACTTC
cdr3_aa: CASSLSAGGGQETQYF

j_call: TRBJ2-5
clone_size: few
d_call: .
v_call: TRBV12-3/TRBV12-4
cdr3_nt: TGTGCCAGCAGCTCCGGGACGAAAGAGACCCAGTACTTC
cdr3_aa: CASSSGTKETQYF

j_call: TRBJ2-3
clone_size: .
d_call: TRBD2
v_call: TRBV6-5
cdr3_nt: TGTGCCAGCAGTTCTAGCGGGATTGGTACAGATACGCAGTATTTT
cdr3_aa: CASSSSGIGTDTQYF

j_call: TRBJ2-1
clone_size: few
d_call: TRBD2
v_call: TRBV24-1
cdr3_nt: TGTGCCACCAGTGACCGCGCAGGGGGGACTAGCGGGAAACTTGGCAATGAGCAGTTCTTC
cdr3_aa: CATSDRAGGTSGKLGNEQFF

j_call: TRBJ2-5
clone_size: few
d_call: .
v_call: TRBV7-2
cdr3_nt: TGTGCCAGCAGCTTAAGTCGCACCCAAGAGACCCAGTACTTC
cdr3_aa: CASSLSRTQETQYF

j_call: TRBJ2-6
clone_size: few
d_call: .
v_call: TRBV5-1
cdr3_nt: TGCGCCAGCAGCTTGTGGGGGGCTGGGGCCAACGTCCTGACTTTC
cdr3_aa: CASSLWGAGANVLTF

j_call: TRBJ1-1
clone_size: .
d_call: .
v_call: TRBV5-1
cdr3_nt: TGCGCCAGCAGCTTGGATCATAACACTGAAGCTTTCTTT
cdr3_aa: CASSLDHNTEAFF

j_call: TRBJ2-7
clone_size: few
d_call: .
v_call: TRBV11-2
cdr3_nt: TGTGCCAGCAGCTTAGATCCAGGGGGGCTTGGCGAGCAGTACTTC
cdr3_aa: CASSLDPGGLGEQYF

j_call: TRBJ2-1
clone_size: .
d_call: TRBD2
v_call: TRBV15
cdr3_nt: TGTGCCACCAGCAACCCTTGGGACTGGCGGGAGGGCAATGAGCAGTTCTTC
cdr3_aa: CATSNPWDWREGNEQFF

j_call: TRBJ1-1
clone_size: many
d_call: .
v_call: TRBV30
cdr3_nt: TGTGCCTGGAGTGTCAGGGGAGGAAAAACTGAAGCTTTCTTT
cdr3_aa: CAWSVRGGKTEAFF

j_call: TRBJ2-7
clone_size: few
d_call: TRBD2
v_call: TRBV7-9
cdr3_nt: TGTGCCAGCAGCTCTGGGACTAGCGGGAGTAGTAAGTACTTC
cdr3_aa: CASSSGTSGSSKYF

j_call: TRBJ2-3
clone_size: few
d_call: .
v_call: TRBV5-4
cdr3_nt: TGTGCCAGCAGCTTGGGTGATCCTGACACAGATACGCAGTATTTT
cdr3_aa: CASSLGDPDTDTQYF

j_call: TRBJ2-6
clone_size: .
d_call: .
v_call: TRBV24-1
cdr3_nt: TGTGCCACCAGTGATCCAGGGGAGGGTGGGGCCAACGTCCTGACTTTC
cdr3_aa: CATSDPGEGGANVLTF

j_call: TRBJ2-7
clone_size: .
d_call: .
v_call: TRBV7-9
cdr3_nt: TGTGCCAGCACCCTGACAGGCCAAGGACACGAGCAGTACTTC
cdr3_aa: CASTLTGQGHEQYF

j_call: TRBJ2-1
clone_size: .
d_call: .
v_call: TRBV6-2/TRBV6-3
cdr3_nt: TGTGCCAGCAGCCAGACACAGACTGAGCAGTTCTTC
cdr3_aa: CASSQTQTEQFF

j_call: TRBJ1-2
clone_size: few
d_call: TRBD1
v_call: TRBV4-1
cdr3_nt: TGCGCCAGCAGCAAAGGACAGGGGGAACACTATGGCTACACCTTC
cdr3_aa: CASSKGQGEHYGYTF

j_call: TRBJ2-2
clone_size: many
d_call: TRBD2
v_call: TRBV4-1
cdr3_nt: TGCGCCAGCAGCCAAGAGTCGGGACTAGCGAGCACCGGGGAGCTGTTTTTT
cdr3_aa: CASSQESGLASTGELFF

j_call: TRBJ2-7
clone_size: .
d_call: .
v_call: TRBV5-1
cdr3_nt: TGCGCCAGCAGCTTCGAGGGACCCTCCTACGAGCAGTACTTC
cdr3_aa: CASSFEGPSYEQYF

j_call: TRBJ2-7
clone_size: few
d_call: .
v_call: TRBV5-6
cdr3_nt: TGTGCCAGCAGCCTTCGAAACAGGGTCCACGAGCAGTACTTC
cdr3_aa: CASSLRNRVHEQYF

j_call: TRBJ2-3
clone_size: few
d_call: TRBD2
v_call: TRBV12-3/TRBV12-4
cdr3_nt: TGTGCCAGCAGTTCTAGCGGAGCCCTTTCCACAGATACGCAGTATTTT
cdr3_aa: CASSSSGALSTDTQYF

j_call: TRBJ1-5
clone_size: few
d_call: .
v_call: TRBV15
cdr3_nt: TGTGCCACCAGCAGAGATCTAGGGGGGAGCAATCAGCCCCAGCATTTT
cdr3_aa: CATSRDLGGSNQPQHF

j_call: TRBJ2-1
clone_size: .
d_call: TRBD2
v_call: TRBV7-2
cdr3_nt: TGTGCCAGCAGCTTATTCTGGCGGGGGGGCTACAATGAGCAGTTCTTC
cdr3_aa: CASSLFWRGGYNEQFF

j_call: TRBJ2-1
clone_size: .
d_call: .
v_call: TRBV7-2
cdr3_nt: TGTGCCAGCAGCTTAGCCTACAGGGAGAATGAGCAGTTCTTC
cdr3_aa: CASSLAYRENEQFF

j_call: TRBJ2-4
clone_size: many
d_call: TRBD1
v_call: TRBV5-1
cdr3_nt: TGCGCCAGCAGCTTGGGGACAGGGGGCATGAGAAACATTCAGTACTTC
cdr3_aa: CASSLGTGGMRNIQYF

j_call: TRBJ2-3
clone_size: .
d_call: TRBD2
v_call: TRBV6-2/TRBV6-3
cdr3_nt: TGTGCCAGCAGTGTACGGGAGGTTTTCGGTACGCAGTATTTT
cdr3_aa: CASSVREVFGTQYF

j_call: TRBJ2-7
clone_size: .
d_call: TRBD2
v_call: TRBV30
cdr3_nt: TGTGCCTGGAGTCTAGCGGGGGCCTACGAGCAGTACTTC
cdr3_aa: CAWSLAGAYEQYF

j_call: TRBJ1-2
clone_size: .
d_call: .
v_call: TRBV11-2
cdr3_nt: TGTGCCAGCAGCTTAGACCCAGGCGGCCTTAACTATGGCTACACCTTC
cdr3_aa: CASSLDPGGLNYGYTF

j_call: TRBJ1-5
clone_size: many
d_call: .
v_call: TRBV3-1
cdr3_nt: TGTGCCAGCAGCCAAGATCACCCGACAGGACCTAGCAATCAGCCCCAGCATTTT
cdr3_aa: CASSQDHPTGPSNQPQHF

j_call: TRBJ1-1
clone_size: few
d_call: .
v_call: TRBV5-6
cdr3_nt: TGTGCCAGCAGCTCCTATCATGGCTGGGTTGAAGCTTTCTTT
cdr3_aa: CASSSYHGWVEAFF

j_call: TRBJ2-1
clone_size: .
d_call: TRBD2
v_call: TRBV7-9
cdr3_nt: TGTGCCAGCAGCTGGAGCGGGACCCTGCGAGAGCAGTTCTTC
cdr3_aa: CASSWSGTLREQFF

j_call: TRBJ1-2
clone_size: few
d_call: .
v_call: TRBV4-1
cdr3_nt: TGCGCCAGCAGCCCGCTGGCGATTGGGTCGGGTAACTATGGCTACACCTTC
cdr3_aa: CASSPLAIGSGNYGYTF